This T cell receptor beta chain stems from a study of graft-versus-host responses after intestinal transplantation. Germline V gene sequence: CDR1 LNHNV, CDR2 YYDKDF (reference sequence). Trimming pared 4 bases from V and 2 bases from J, leaving 12 bases between. This CDR3 comprises 14 residues. As concerns this clone: Its antigen is not identified.

Findings of the study overall: Some patients had graft-donor T cell macrochimerism, and their allografts showed high graft-versus-host to host-versus-graft clonal ratios.

The protocol was immunoSEQ multiplex PCR, while the TCRdb copy is restricted to in-frame clones and leaves out a portion. The table records about 10,000 clones, approximately 92% of them present only once. The sequences come from PBMCs, collected less than 70 days after transplant. The V call is TRBV15, the J call TRBJ2-7; no clear D. The sequence derives from a human patient who received an intestinal transplant, so some T cells may come from the graft donor. CDR3 sequence: CATSMGPPPYEQYF. Here the CDR3 DNA reads TGTGCCACCAGCATGGGCCCTCCCCCCTACGAGCAGTACTTC.